The T cell receptor (beta chain) described here comes from a study of molecular identifiers for immune sequencing clone quantification. The CDR3 extends over 16 amino acids. Germline V gene sequence: CDR1 SNHLY, CDR2 FYNNEI. V lost 3 bases and J 0 bases, leaving 15 bases between the germline ends. A single record per CDR3 protein comes from TCRdb applying MiXCR to the PCR reads. Found here are under 600,000 distinct CDR3 sequences, about 25% of them singletons; the top ten hold under 0.8%. This clonotype has a count of ten or more. Sequenced sample: naive CD8+ T cells from blood, with Jurkat cell RNA spiked in. Subset described: FACS-sorted CD8+CD4-CCR7+CD45RA+ naive T cells. V is TRBV2 and J is TRBJ2-7; weak D call: TRBD2 (5 bases). The TCR originated in a human donor in good health. Some libraries in this study had Jurkat cell RNA spiked in. The CDR3 DNA sequence: TGTGCCAGCAGTGACCCGCGGGTTAGCTTCTCCTACGAGCAGTACTTC. As protein: CASSDPRVSFSYEQYF.